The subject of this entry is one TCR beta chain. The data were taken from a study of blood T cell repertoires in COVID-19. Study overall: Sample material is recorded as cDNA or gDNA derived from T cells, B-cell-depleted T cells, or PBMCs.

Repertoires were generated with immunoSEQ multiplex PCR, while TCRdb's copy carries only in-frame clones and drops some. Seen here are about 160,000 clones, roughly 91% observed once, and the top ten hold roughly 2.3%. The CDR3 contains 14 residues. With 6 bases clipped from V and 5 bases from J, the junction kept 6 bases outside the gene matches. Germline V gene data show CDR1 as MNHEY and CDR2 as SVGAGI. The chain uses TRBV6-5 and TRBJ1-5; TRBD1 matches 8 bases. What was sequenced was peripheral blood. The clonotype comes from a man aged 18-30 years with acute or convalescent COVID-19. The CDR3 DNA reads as TGTGCCAGCAGCGGACAGGGACTGGATCAGCCCCAGCATTTT. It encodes CASSGQGLDQPQHF.